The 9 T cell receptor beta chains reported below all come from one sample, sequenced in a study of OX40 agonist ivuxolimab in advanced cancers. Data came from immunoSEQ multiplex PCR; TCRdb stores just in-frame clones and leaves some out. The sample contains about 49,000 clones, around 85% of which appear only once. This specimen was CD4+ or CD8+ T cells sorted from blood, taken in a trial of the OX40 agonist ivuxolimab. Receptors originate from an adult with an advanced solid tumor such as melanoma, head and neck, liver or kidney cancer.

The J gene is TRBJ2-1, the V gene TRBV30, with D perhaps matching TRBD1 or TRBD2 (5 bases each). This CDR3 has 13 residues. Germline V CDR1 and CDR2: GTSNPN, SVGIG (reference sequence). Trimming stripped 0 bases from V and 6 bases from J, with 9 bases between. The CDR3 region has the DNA TGTGCCTGGAGTGTAGGGGACCCCAATGAGCAGTTCTTC. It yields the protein CAWSVGDPNEQFF. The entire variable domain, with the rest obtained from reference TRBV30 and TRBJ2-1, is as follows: SQTIHQWPATLVQPVGSPLSLECTVEGTSNPNLYWYRQAAGRGLQLLFYSVGIGQISSEVPQNLSASRPQDRQFILSSKKLLLSDSGFYLCAWSVGDPNEQFFGPGTRLTVL.

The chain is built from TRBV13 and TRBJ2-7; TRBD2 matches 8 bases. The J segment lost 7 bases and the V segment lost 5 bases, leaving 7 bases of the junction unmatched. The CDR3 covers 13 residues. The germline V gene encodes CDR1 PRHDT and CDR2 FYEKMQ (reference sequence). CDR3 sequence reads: CASSLGLAGEQYF. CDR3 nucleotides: TGTGCCAGCAGCCTCGGACTAGCAGGGGAGCAGTACTTC. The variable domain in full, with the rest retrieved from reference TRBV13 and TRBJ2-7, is AAGVIQSPRHLIKEKRETATLKCYPIPRHDTVYWYQQGPGQDPQFLISFYEKMQSDKGSIPDRFSAQQFSDYHSELNMSSLELGDSALYFCASSLGLAGEQYFGPGTRLTVT.

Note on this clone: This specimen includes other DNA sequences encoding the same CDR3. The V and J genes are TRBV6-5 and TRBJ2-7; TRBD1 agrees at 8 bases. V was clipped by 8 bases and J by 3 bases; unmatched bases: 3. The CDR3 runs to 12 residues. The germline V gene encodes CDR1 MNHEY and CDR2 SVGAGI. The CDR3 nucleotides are TGTGCCAGCGGGGGACAGGTCTACGAGCAGTACTTC. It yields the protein CASGGQVYEQYF.

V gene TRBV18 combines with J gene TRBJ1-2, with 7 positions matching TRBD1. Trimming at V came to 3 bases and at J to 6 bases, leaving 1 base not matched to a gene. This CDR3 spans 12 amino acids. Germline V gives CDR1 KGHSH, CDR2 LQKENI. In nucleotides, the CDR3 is TGTGCCAGCTCACCCGGGACAGATGGCTACACCTTC. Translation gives CASSPGTDGYTF. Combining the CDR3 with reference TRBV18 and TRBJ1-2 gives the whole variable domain NAGVMQNPRHLVRRRGQEARLRCSPMKGHSHVYWYRQLPEEGLKFMVYLQKENIIDESGMPKERFSAEFPKEGPSILRIQQVVRGDSAAYFCASSPGTDGYTFGSGTRLTVV.

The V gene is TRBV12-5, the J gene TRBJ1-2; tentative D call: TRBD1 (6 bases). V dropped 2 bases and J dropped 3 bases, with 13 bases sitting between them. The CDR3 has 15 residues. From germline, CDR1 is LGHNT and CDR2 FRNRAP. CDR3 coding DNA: TGTGCTAGTGGTTTGTCCGGGGGCGCCTACTATGGCTACACCTTC. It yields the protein CASGLSGGAYYGYTF.

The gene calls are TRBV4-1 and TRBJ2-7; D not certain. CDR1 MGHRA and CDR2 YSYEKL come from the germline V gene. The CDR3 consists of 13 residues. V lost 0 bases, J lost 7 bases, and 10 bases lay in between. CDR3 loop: CASSQDKGSEQYF. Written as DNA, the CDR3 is TGCGCCAGCAGCCAAGATAAAGGGTCTGAGCAGTACTTC.

The chain's CDR3 is CASSYYVSYEQYF. The CDR3 region has the DNA TGTGCCAGCAGTTATTACGTATCCTACGAGCAGTACTTC. This chain joins TRBV6-5 and TRBJ2-7; no firm D call. The CDR3 has 13 residues. Trimming stripped 3 bases from V and 1 base from J, with 7 bases between. Looked up from germline, CDR1 is MNHEY and CDR2 is SVGAGI.

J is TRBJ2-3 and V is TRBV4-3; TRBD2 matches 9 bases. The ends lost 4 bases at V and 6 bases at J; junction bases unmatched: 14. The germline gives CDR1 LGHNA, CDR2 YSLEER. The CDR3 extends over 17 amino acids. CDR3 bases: TGCGCCAGCAGCCTCTCTGCCAGCGGGGGGAAGTGGGATACGCAGTATTTT. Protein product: CASSLSASGGKWDTQYF.

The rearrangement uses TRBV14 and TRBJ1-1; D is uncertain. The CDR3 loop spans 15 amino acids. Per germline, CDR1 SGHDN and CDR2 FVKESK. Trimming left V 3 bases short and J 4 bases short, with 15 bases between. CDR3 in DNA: TGTGCCAGCAGCCACGGGCAGCGGGTGGCCACTGAAGCTTTCTTT. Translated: CASSHGQRVATEAFF. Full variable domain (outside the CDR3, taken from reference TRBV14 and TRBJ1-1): EAGVTQFPSHSVIEKGQTVTLRCDPISGHDNLYWYRRVMGKEIKFLLHFVKESKQDESGMPNNRFLAERTGGTYSTLKVQPAELEDSGVYFCASSHGQRVATEAFFGQGTRLTVV.